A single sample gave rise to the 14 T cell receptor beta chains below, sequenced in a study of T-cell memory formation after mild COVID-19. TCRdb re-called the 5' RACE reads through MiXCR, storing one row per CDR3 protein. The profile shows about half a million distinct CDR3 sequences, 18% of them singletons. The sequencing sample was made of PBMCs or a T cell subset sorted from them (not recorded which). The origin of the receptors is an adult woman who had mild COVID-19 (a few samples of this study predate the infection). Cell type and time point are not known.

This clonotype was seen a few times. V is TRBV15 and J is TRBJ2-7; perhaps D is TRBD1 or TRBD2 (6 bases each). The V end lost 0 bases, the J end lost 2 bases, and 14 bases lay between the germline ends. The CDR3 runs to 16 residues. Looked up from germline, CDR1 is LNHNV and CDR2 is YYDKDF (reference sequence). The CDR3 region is CATSRDIRGLPYEQYF. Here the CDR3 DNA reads TGTGCCACCAGCAGAGATATACGGGGGCTTCCCTACGAGCAGTACTTC.

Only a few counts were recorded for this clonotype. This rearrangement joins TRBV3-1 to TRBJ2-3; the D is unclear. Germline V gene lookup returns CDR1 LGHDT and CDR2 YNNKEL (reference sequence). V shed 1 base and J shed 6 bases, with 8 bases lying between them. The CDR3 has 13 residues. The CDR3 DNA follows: TGTGCCAGCAGCCAAGTATCTCCGGATACGCAGTATTTT. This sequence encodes CASSQVSPDTQYF.

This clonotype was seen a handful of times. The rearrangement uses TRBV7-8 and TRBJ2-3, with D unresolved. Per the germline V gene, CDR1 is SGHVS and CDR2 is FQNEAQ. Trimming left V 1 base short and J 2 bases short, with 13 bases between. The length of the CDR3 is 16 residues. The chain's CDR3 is CASSLVAGRATDTQYF. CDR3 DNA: TGTGCCAGCAGCTTAGTGGCAGGTAGGGCCACAGATACGCAGTATTTT. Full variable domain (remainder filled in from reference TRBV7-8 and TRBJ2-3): GAGVSQSPRYKVAKRGQDVALRCDPISGHVSLFWYQQALGQGPEFLTYFQNEAQLDKSGLPSDRFFAERPEGSVSTLKIQRTQQEDSAVYLCASSLVAGRATDTQYFGPGTRLTVL.

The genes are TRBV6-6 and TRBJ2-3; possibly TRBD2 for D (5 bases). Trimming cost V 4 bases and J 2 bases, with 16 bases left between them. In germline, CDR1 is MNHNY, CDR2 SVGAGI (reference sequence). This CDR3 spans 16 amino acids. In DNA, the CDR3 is TGTGCCAGCAGTTCGACCTCCGGACTGGACACAGATACGCAGTATTTT. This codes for CASSSTSGLDTDTQYF.

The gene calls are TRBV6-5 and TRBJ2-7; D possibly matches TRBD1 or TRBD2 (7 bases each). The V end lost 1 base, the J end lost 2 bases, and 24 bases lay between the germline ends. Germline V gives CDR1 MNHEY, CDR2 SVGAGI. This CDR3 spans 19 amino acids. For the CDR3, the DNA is TGTGCCAGCAGTTACTGGGGGCCCGCAACCCAGGGGGGGGCCTACGAGCAGTACTTC. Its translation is CASSYWGPATQGGAYEQYF.

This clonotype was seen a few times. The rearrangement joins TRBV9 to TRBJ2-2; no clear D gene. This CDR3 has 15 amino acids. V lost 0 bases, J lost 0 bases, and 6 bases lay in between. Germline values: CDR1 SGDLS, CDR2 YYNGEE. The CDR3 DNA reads TGTGCCAGCAGCGTAGACAGCTCGAACACCGGGGAGCTGTTTTTT. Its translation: CASSVDSSNTGELFF. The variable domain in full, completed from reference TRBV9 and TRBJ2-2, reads DSGVTQTPKHLITATGQRVTLRCSPRSGDLSVYWYQQSLDQGLQFLIQYYNGEERAKGNILERFSAQQFPDLHSELNLSSLELGDSALYFCASSVDSSNTGELFFGEGSRLTVL.

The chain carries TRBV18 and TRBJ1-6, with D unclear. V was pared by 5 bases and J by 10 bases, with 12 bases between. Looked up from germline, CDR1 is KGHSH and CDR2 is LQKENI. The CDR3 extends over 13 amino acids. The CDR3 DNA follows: TGTGCCAGCTCAGGGGTTGAAGAATCACCCCTCCACTTT. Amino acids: CASSGVEESPLHF.

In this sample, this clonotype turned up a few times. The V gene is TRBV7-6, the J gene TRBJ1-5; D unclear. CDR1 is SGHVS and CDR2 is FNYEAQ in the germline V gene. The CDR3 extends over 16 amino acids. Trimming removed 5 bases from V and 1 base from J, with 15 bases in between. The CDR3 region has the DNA TGTGCCAGCAGCGCCCTGTCGGGGATAAGCAATCAGCCCCAGCATTTT. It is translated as CASSALSGISNQPQHF. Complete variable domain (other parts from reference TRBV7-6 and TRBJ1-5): GAGVSQSPRYKVTKRGQDVALRCDPISGHVSLYWYRQALGQGPEFLTYFNYEAQQDKSGLPNDRFSAERPEGSISTLTIQRTEQRDSAMYRCASSALSGISNQPQHFGDGTRLSIL.

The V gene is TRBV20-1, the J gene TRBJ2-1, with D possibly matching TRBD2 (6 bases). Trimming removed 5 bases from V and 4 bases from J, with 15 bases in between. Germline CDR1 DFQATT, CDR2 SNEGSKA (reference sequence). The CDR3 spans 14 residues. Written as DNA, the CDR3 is TGCAGTGCTGGGGACTCGCTATCTTACAATGAGCAGTTCTTC. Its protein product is CSAGDSLSYNEQFF.

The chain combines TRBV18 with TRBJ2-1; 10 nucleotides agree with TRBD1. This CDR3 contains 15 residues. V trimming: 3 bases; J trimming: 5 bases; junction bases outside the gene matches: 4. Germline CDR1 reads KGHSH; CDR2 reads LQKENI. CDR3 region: CASSPGTGANNEQFF. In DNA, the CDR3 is TGTGCCAGCTCACCCGGGACAGGGGCTAACAATGAGCAGTTCTTC.

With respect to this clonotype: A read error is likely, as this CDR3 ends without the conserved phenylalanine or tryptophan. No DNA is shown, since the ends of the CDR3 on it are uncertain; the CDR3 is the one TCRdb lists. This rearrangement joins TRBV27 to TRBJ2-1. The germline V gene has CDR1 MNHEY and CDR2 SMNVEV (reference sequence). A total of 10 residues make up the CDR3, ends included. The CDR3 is CASSALWVSL.

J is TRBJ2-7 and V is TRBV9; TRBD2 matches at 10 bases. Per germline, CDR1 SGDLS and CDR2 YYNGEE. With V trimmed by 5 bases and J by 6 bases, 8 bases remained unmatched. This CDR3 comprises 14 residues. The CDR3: CASSAGTSAGEQYF. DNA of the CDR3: TGTGCCAGCAGTGCCGGGACTAGCGCTGGCGAGCAGTACTTC.

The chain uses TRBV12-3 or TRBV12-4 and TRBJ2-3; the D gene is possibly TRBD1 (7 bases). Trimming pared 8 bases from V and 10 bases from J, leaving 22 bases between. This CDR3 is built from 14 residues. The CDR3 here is CASRFQGGPTAQYF. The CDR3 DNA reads TGTGCCAGCCGATTCCAGGGGGGTCCGACTGCGCAGTATTTT.

The CDR3: CASSQVLTGNTEAFF. The CDR3 bases are TGCGCCAGCAGCCAGGTACTGACAGGAAACACTGAAGCTTTCTTT. This chain connects TRBV4-1 to TRBJ1-1, with D possibly TRBD1 on 6 matching bases. V was clipped by 3 bases and J by 2 bases, with 13 bases between them. The CDR3 runs to 15 residues. Germline V CDR1 and CDR2: MGHRA, YSYEKL.